This TCR beta chain was sequenced during a study of blood T cells in healthy people across ages. Study observations and caveats: A roughly linear fall in TCR beta diversity per million T cells was seen with increasing age. Diversity was higher, and naive CD4+ cells more numerous, in long-lived donors than in aged donors.

Comments on this clonotype: The antigen remains undetermined.

Through a sample-barcoded 5' primer and a J-beta primer mix, a second PCR was run for 7 to 11 cycles. Every cDNA molecule carried a tag from a template-switch adaptor bearing 12 random nucleotides. The study obtained at least 3 million CDR3-containing paired-end reads from every sample. MiXCR, run by TCRdb on the 5' RACE reads, gives a single entry per CDR3 protein. The repertoire has 1.5 million to 2 million distinct CDR3 sequences, roughly 32% of them found once; the top ten carry about 11%. Trimming took off 0 bases at V and 6 bases at J, with 6 bases between the two ends. Germline CDR1 reads SGHDT; CDR2 reads YYEEEE. CDR3 length: 13 residues.

The chain links TRBV5-6 to TRBJ2-2, with D unclear. The sequence was collected from a woman under 40 in good health. Sequenced material: blood. Here the CDR3 reads CASSLALSGELFF. The CDR3 bases are TGTGCCAGCAGCTTGGCACTGTCCGGGGAGCTGTTTTTT.